This T cell receptor beta chain was recorded in a study of T cells after somatic rescue of genetic block. This CDR3 is built from 14 residues. Trimming stripped 1 base from V and 0 bases from J, with 6 bases between. Germline V gives CDR1 LNHDA, CDR2 SQIVND (reference sequence). Assay used: immunoSEQ multiplex PCR; TCRdb lists only in-frame clones, some missing. Of 45,000 to 55,000 clones listed, 90% to 96% are singletons. J is TRBJ2-5 and V is TRBV19; the D gene is possibly TRBD1 (5 bases). Sequencing input: peripheral blood mononuclear cells (PBMCs). This sequence was found in a child less than two years old. Here the CDR3 DNA reads TGTGCCAGTAGTATAGGGACATACCAAGAGACCCAGTACTTC. Its protein product is CASSIGTYQETQYF.